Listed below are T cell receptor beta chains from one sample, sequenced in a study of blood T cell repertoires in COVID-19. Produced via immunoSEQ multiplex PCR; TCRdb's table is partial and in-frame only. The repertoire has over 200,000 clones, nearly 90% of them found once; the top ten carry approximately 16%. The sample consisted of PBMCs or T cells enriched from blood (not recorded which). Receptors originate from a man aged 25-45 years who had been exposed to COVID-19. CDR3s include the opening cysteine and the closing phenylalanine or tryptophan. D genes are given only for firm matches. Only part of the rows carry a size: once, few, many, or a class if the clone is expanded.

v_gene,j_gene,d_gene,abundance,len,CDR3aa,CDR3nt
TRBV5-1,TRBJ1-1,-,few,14,CASTLTRGDTEAFF,TGCGCCAGCACTCTTACCAGGGGTGACACTGAAGCTTTCTTT
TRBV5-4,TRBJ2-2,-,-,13,CASSLPGAGELFF,TGTGCCAGCAGCCTCCCGGGAGCGGGGGAGCTGTTTTTT
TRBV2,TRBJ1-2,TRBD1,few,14,CASSDRDRTYGYTF,TGTGCCAGCAGTGATAGGGACAGGACCTATGGCTACACCTTC
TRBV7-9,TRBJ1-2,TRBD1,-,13,CASSPDRDYGYTF,TGTGCCAGCAGCCCGGACAGGGACTATGGCTACACCTTC
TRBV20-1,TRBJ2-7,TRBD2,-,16,CSASAYPGLEDYEQYF,TGCAGTGCTAGTGCCTATCCGGGACTAGAGGACTACGAGCAGTACTTC
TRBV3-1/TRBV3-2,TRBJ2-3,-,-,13,CASSGGSVNTQYF,TGTGCCAGCAGCGGTGGTTCGGTGAATACGCAGTATTTT
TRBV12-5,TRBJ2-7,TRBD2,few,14,CASGLVGGGYEQYF,TGTGCTAGTGGTTTGGTTGGGGGAGGGTACGAGCAGTACTTC
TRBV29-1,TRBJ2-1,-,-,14,CSAPRGSLYNEQFF,TGCAGCGCGCCAAGAGGGTCCCTCTACAATGAGCAGTTCTTC
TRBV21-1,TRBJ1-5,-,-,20,CASSKGTDREFSNSNQPQHF,TGTGCCAGCAGCAAAGGAACGGACAGGGAATTCTCCAATAGCAATCAGCCCCAGCATTTT
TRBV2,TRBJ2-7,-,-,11,CAGGISYEQYF,TGTGCCGGAGGTATCTCCTACGAGCAGTACTTC
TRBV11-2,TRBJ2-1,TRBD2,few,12,CASSFRTRPQFF,TGTGCCAGCAGCTTTCGGACTAGGCCTCAGTTCTTC
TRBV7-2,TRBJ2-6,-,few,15,CASSFSGSGANVLTF,TGTGCCAGCAGCTTTTCCGGGTCGGGGGCCAACGTCCTGACTTTC
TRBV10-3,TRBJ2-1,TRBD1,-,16,CAISVSGTGGYNEQFF,TGTGCCATCAGTGTTTCCGGGACAGGGGGTTACAATGAGCAGTTCTTC
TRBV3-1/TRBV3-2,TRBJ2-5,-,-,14,CASSQASGPETQYF,TGTGCCAGCAGCCAGGCGAGTGGGCCGGAGACCCAGTACTTC
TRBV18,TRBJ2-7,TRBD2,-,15,CASSIGPGGKYEQYF,TGTGCCAGCTCCATTGGGCCCGGGGGGAAGTACGAGCAGTACTTC
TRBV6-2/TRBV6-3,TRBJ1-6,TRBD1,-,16,CASSYDRAVYNSPLHF,TGTGCCAGCAGTTACGACAGGGCGGTCTATAATTCACCCCTCCACTTT
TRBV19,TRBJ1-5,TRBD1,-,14,CATRTGIDNQPQHF,TGTGCCACCCGGACAGGGATTGACAATCAGCCCCAGCATTTT
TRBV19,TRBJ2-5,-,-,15,CASSGLEAGWETQYF,TGTGCCAGTTCCGGGCTGGAGGCGGGGTGGGAGACCCAGTACTTC
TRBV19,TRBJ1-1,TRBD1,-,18,CASSTRPGTEYMNTEAFF,TGTGCCAGTAGTACGCGTCCCGGGACAGAATACATGAACACTGAAGCTTTCTTT
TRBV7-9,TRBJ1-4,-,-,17,CASSFPFPGPLNEKLFF,TGTGCCAGCAGCTTCCCCTTTCCGGGTCCACTAAACGAAAAACTGTTTTTT
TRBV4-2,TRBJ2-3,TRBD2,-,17,CASSQDGRGGGTDTQYF,TGTGCCAGCAGCCAAGATGGTCGCGGGGGGGGCACAGATACGCAGTATTTT
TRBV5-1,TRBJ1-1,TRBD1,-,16,CASSFTTGQGGAEAFF,TGCGCCAGCAGCTTCACAACAGGACAGGGCGGGGCTGAAGCTTTCTTT
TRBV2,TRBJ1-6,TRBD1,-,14,CASSPGTVNSPLHF,TGTGCCAGCAGTCCCGGGACAGTTAATTCACCCCTCCACTTT
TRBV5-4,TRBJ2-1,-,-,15,CASSAARGGGNEQFF,TGTGCCAGCAGCGCCGCCCGAGGGGGGGGCAATGAGCAGTTCTTC
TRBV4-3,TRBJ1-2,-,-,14,CASSHASGTKGYTF,TGCGCCAGCAGCCACGCCAGTGGAACTAAGGGCTACACCTTC
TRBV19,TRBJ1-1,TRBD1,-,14,CASSTRQGLNEAFF,TGTGCCAGTAGTACCCGACAGGGCCTGAATGAAGCTTTCTTT
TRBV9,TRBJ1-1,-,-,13,CASSPGHTTEAFF,TGTGCCAGCAGCCCAGGACACACCACTGAAGCTTTCTTT
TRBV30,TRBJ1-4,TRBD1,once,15,CAWSGGQGAEEKLFF,TGTGCCTGGAGTGGGGGACAGGGGGCGGAGGAAAAACTGTTTTTT
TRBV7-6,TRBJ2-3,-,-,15,CATSLWEPGADTQYF,TGTGCCACCTCCCTTTGGGAACCGGGGGCAGATACGCAGTATTTT
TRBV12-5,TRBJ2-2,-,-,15,CASGPGGPQPGELFF,TGTGCTAGTGGTCCCGGGGGACCCCAACCCGGGGAGCTGTTTTTT
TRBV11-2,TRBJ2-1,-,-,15,CASSLSSNSYNEQFF,TGTGCCAGCAGCTTATCGTCTAACTCCTACAATGAGCAGTTCTTC
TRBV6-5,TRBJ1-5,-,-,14,CASSYGGSNQPQHF,TGTGCCAGCAGTTACGGCGGAAGCAATCAGCCCCAGCATTTT
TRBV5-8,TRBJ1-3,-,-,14,CASSSRTLGNTIYF,TGTGCCAGCAGCTCGCGGACACTTGGAAACACCATATATTTT
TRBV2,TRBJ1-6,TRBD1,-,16,CASRKNRDRVDSPLHF,TGTGCCAGCAGAAAAAACAGGGACAGGGTCGATTCACCCCTCCACTTT
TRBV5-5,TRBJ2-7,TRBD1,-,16,CASSSPERTGAYEQYF,TGTGCCAGCAGCTCGCCAGAACGGACAGGGGCCTACGAGCAGTACTTC
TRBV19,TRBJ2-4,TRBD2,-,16,CASSRGGQGIQNIQYF,TGTGCCAGTAGTAGGGGGGGTCAGGGCATCCAAAACATTCAGTACTTC
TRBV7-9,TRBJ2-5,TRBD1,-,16,CASSLRSDRGWETQYF,TGTGCCAGCAGCCTACGATCGGACAGGGGTTGGGAGACCCAGTACTTC
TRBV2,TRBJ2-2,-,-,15,CASSVNRGGAGELFF,TGTGCCAGCAGTGTAAACAGGGGGGGTGCCGGGGAGCTGTTTTTT
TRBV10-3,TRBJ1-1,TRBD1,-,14,CAIRDRVANTEAFF,TGTGCCATCAGGGACAGGGTGGCGAACACTGAAGCTTTCTTT
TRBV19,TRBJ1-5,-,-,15,CASSTRGGGNQPQHF,TGTGCCAGTAGTACCCGCGGGGGTGGCAATCAGCCCCAGCATTTT
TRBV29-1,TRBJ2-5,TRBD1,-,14,CSVAYGTGEETQYF,TGCAGCGTTGCTTACGGGACAGGGGAAGAGACCCAGTACTTC
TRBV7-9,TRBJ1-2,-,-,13,CASSGGQTYGYTF,TGTGCCAGCAGCGGCGGACAGACTTATGGCTACACCTTC
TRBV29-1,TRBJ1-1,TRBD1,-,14,CSALLTGGGTEAFF,TGCAGCGCCCTCCTGACAGGGGGAGGCACTGAAGCTTTCTTT
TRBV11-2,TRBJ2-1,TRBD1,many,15,CASSFIPGGYNEQFF,TGTGCCAGCAGCTTTATTCCAGGGGGCTACAATGAGCAGTTCTTC
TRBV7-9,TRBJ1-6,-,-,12,CASSQTTDPLHF,TGTGCCAGCAGCCAGACGACAGATCCCCTCCACTTT
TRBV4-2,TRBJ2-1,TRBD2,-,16,CASSPQAGGPYNEQFF,TGTGCCAGCAGCCCACAAGCGGGGGGGCCCTACAATGAGCAGTTCTTC
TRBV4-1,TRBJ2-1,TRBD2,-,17,CASSSSGGTSVYNEQFF,TGCGCCAGCAGCTCCTCCGGAGGGACTAGCGTATACAATGAGCAGTTCTTC
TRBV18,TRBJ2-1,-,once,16,CASSPTVLSSYNEQFF,TGTGCCAGCTCACCAACGGTCCTGAGCTCCTACAATGAGCAGTTCTTC